This TCR beta chain was recovered during a study of T cell responses to AZD1222 COVID-19 vaccine. The protocol was immunoSEQ multiplex PCR, while the TCRdb copy is restricted to in-frame clones and leaves out a portion. There are about 35,000 clones in the sample; around 88% occur only once, and about 7% lies in the top ten. The CDR3 contains 16 residues. Per germline, CDR1 LNHDA and CDR2 SQIVND (reference sequence). V lost 3 bases and J 7 bases, leaving 21 bases between the germline ends. This sequence joins TRBV19 and TRBJ1-2; tentatively, D is TRBD1 (6 bases). Sequencing used peripheral blood, obtained on day 0 of AZD1222 vaccination. The TCR was taken from an adult in good health. CDR3 nucleotides: TGTGCCAGTAGTATCGCCCCGGGACGGGGGGCTTCTGGCTACACCTTC. Translation: CASSIAPGRGASGYTF.